The sample holds a few counts of the clone carrying this TCR beta chain. This entry comes from a study of patients and donors after allogeneic stem cell transplantation. TCRdb recomputed calls from the RT-PCR reads with MiXCR, one row per CDR3 protein. Of approximately 160,000 distinct CDR3 sequences listed, approximately 25% are singletons. CDR1 ENHRY and CDR2 SYGVKD come from the germline V gene. The trim removed 4 bases at V and 0 bases at J, leaving 6 bases unmatched. CDR3 size: 15 residues. This receptor was identified in a human donor who was either an allogeneic HSCT recipient or a stem cell or donor lymphocyte infusion donor (not recorded which). It is not recorded whose cells these are; they may come from a transplant donor. The rearrangement joins TRBV10-3 to TRBJ2-7; 7 bases align to TRBD1. Sequencing was done on a sample of blood, either unsorted or a sorted T cell fraction (not recorded which). DNA for the CDR3: TGTGCCATCAGTGTGACCGGACAGGACTCCTACGAGCAGTACTTC. Amino acids: CAISVTGQDSYEQYF.